This passage covers 18 T cell receptor beta chains from one sample sequenced in a study of PD-1 blockade in mismatch repair-deficient tumors. This table comes from immunoSEQ multiplex PCR, and its TCRdb copy is limited to in-frame clones, with some not included. The data show some 120,000 clones, about 88% seen once. The specimen comprised peripheral blood, sampled 44 weeks after starting pembrolizumab. The origin of the receptors is an adult with mismatch repair-deficient cancer.

V gene TRBV9 combines with J gene TRBJ2-1; D is unresolved. Germline V gene data show CDR1 as SGDLS and CDR2 as YYNGEE. The length of the CDR3 is 13 residues. Trimming removed 1 base from V and 9 bases from J, with 11 bases in between. The CDR3 is CASSVSFGSEQFF. The CDR3 DNA reads as TGTGCCAGCAGCGTATCGTTTGGCTCTGAGCAGTTCTTC.

The V gene is TRBV4-1, the J gene TRBJ2-7; D not resolved. Germline assignment: CDR1 MGHRA and CDR2 YSYEKL. The length of the CDR3 is 13 residues. The V end lost 2 bases, the J end lost 4 bases, and 9 bases lay between the germline ends. CDR3 DNA: TGCGCCAGCAGCCAATTGCCCTTTTACGAGCAGTACTTC. Translation gives CASSQLPFYEQYF.

The chain uses TRBV6-5 and TRBJ2-7; no clear D. In germline, CDR1 is MNHEY, CDR2 SVGAGI. Trimming cost V 0 bases and J 3 bases, with 15 bases left between them. There are 16 residues in the CDR3. CDR3 nucleotide sequence: TGTGCCAGCAGTTACTCCTCAACCAGACAACACTACGAGCAGTACTTC. Amino acid sequence: CASSYSSTRQHYEQYF.

The genes are TRBV6-1 and TRBJ2-7; weak D call: TRBD2 (6 bases). CDR1 MNHNS and CDR2 SASEGT come from the germline V gene. The CDR3 extends over 15 amino acids. Between the trimmed V and J ends, which lost 5 bases and 0 bases, there was a span of 14 bases. CDR3 DNA sequence: TGTGCCAGCAGTCCAGGGACTGCCAGCTCCTACGAGCAGTACTTC. This codes for CASSPGTASSYEQYF.

The chain recombines TRBV14 with TRBJ2-7, with D possibly called TRBD1 or TRBD2 (6 bases each). Germline loops: CDR1 SGHDN, CDR2 FVKESK. This CDR3 spans 15 amino acids. V was clipped by 1 base and J by 3 bases, with 13 bases between them. The CDR3 is CASSQVGGGLYEQYF. In DNA, the CDR3 is TGTGCCAGCAGCCAAGTCGGGGGCGGTCTCTACGAGCAGTACTTC.

V usage is TRBV4-1 and J usage is TRBJ1-1; D may be TRBD1 (6 bases). The V end lost 1 base, the J end lost 1 base, and 10 bases lay between the germline ends. The CDR3 consists of 15 residues. CDR1 and CDR2 from the germline V gene are MGHRA and YSYEKL. The CDR3 reads CASSQVAQGNTEAFF. In DNA form, the CDR3 reads TGCGCCAGCAGCCAAGTGGCACAGGGGAACACTGAAGCTTTCTTT.

The rearrangement links TRBV27 to TRBJ1-2, with D unclear. CDR1 and CDR2 from the germline V gene are MNHEY and SMNVEV (reference sequence). Trimming left V 4 bases short and J 8 bases short, with 20 bases between. The CDR3 runs 15 residues. Here the CDR3 DNA reads TGTGCCAGCAGTTCGGCGGGCCCTGTATGTTGCGGCTACACCTTC. Protein product: CASSSAGPVCCGYTF.

The DNA for the CDR3 is TGTGCCACAGGGAGGGGGCCCGGGGAGCTGTTTTTT. It specifies CATGRGPGELFF. The chain uses TRBV25-1 and TRBJ2-2, with D perhaps matching TRBD1 or TRBD2 (7 bases each). Germline V lookup: CDR1 MGHDK, CDR2 SYGVNS. This CDR3 region has 12 residues. V lost 10 bases, J lost 6 bases, and 12 bases lay in between.

This clone was picked up one time. The V gene is TRBV13, the J gene TRBJ2-1; D ambiguous. CDR3 length: 13 amino acids. Germline CDR1 and CDR2: PRHDT and FYEKMQ (reference sequence). V was pared by 8 bases and J by 2 bases, with 10 bases between. The CDR3 reads CASGSSPYNEQFF. The CDR3 nucleotides are TGTGCCAGCGGAAGCAGCCCCTACAATGAGCAGTTCTTC.

In nucleotides, the CDR3 is TGTGCCAGCAGAGAGGGGGGGTATGGCTACACCTTC. Residues: CASREGGYGYTF. This chain joins TRBV6-5 and TRBJ1-2; a weak D match, TRBD1 (6 bases). Germline V CDR1 and CDR2: MNHEY, SVGAGI. This CDR3 has 12 residues. Trimming pared 6 bases from V and 5 bases from J, leaving 10 bases between.

The chain recombines TRBV29-1 with TRBJ2-1; no firm D call. The CDR3 loop spans 12 amino acids. Trimming took off 4 bases at V and 4 bases at J, with 8 bases between the two ends. Germline values: CDR1 SQVTM, CDR2 ANQGSEA. CDR3 nucleotides: TGCAGCGTTGTAGACTTTTACAATGAGCAGTTCTTC. Its protein is CSVVDFYNEQFF.

The genes are TRBV25-1 and TRBJ1-1; a weak D match, TRBD1 (5 bases). This CDR3 is built from 15 residues. Between the trimmed V and J ends, which lost 5 bases and 4 bases, there was a span of 17 bases. The germline V gene encodes CDR1 MGHDK and CDR2 SYGVNS. The CDR3 protein is CASSSPQDGGTEAFF. The CDR3 DNA sequence: TGTGCCAGCAGTTCTCCACAGGACGGGGGCACTGAAGCTTTCTTT.

This clone has just one count. The V and J genes are TRBV23-1 and TRBJ2-7, with 9 bases matching TRBD2. TRBV23-1 is classed as an ORF, of uncertain function. This CDR3 contains 15 residues. The V and J ends lost 2 bases and 4 bases, in that order; junction bases with no gene match: 6. The CDR3 DNA reads TGCGCCAGCAGTCAAAGCGGGAGGACATGGTACGAGCAGTACTTC. Its protein is CASSQSGRTWYEQYF.

The table lists this clone with a count of one. This chain uses TRBV7-9 with TRBJ2-7; 10 nucleotides agree with TRBD2. Germline CDR1 is SEHNR and CDR2 is FQNEAQ (reference sequence). J gave up 2 bases and V 0 bases, and 7 bases lay outside the gene matches. The CDR3 length is 17 residues. CDR3 nucleotide sequence: TGTGCCAGCAGCTTAGCGATGGCTAGCGGGAGCGCCTACGAGCAGTACTTC. This codes for CASSLAMASGSAYEQYF.

This chain connects TRBV16 to TRBJ2-1; maybe TRBD2 (6 bases). Germline V gene lookup returns CDR1 KGHSY and CDR2 FQNENV. V lost 1 base to trimming and J lost 7 bases, with 14 bases between them. This CDR3 comprises 15 residues. CDR3 loop: CASSQLAGSLNEQFF. Here the CDR3 DNA reads TGTGCCAGCAGCCAATTGGCGGGAAGCTTGAATGAGCAGTTCTTC.

The gene calls are TRBV5-1 and TRBJ2-7, with TRBD1 matching over 7 bases. Unmatched junction bases numbered 8, after V lost 1 base and J lost 7 bases. Germline assignment: CDR1 SGHRS and CDR2 YFSETQ. This CDR3 is built from 14 residues. In DNA form, the CDR3 reads TGCGCCAGCAGCTTGCGGGGACAGTCTCCAGAGCAGTACTTC. Its protein is CASSLRGQSPEQYF. The whole variable domain, filled in from reference TRBV5-1 and TRBJ2-7, reads KAGVTQTPRYLIKTRGQQVTLSCSPISGHRSVSWYQQTPGQGLQFLFEYFSETQRNKGNFPGRFSGRQFSNSRSEMNVSTLELGDSALYLCASSLRGQSPEQYFGPGTRLTVT.

This sequence joins TRBV4-1 and TRBJ2-7; perhaps TRBD1 as D (6 bases). CDR1 is MGHRA and CDR2 is YSYEKL in the germline V gene. Between the trimmed V and J ends, which lost 4 bases and 1 base, there was a span of 20 bases. The CDR3 spans 17 residues. The CDR3 protein is CASSLYKTGWGSYEQYF. Written as DNA, the CDR3 is TGCGCCAGCAGCCTATACAAAACAGGGTGGGGATCCTACGAGCAGTACTTC.

This chain links TRBV30 with TRBJ1-1; TRBD1 might be the D (5 bases). There are 15 residues in the CDR3. V lost 0 bases to trimming and J lost 1 base, with 12 bases between them. From germline, CDR1 is GTSNPN and CDR2 SVGIG (reference sequence). The CDR3 DNA reads as TGTGCCTGGAGTGTACCACGGCAGGGGAACACTGAAGCTTTCTTT. Encoded protein: CAWSVPRQGNTEAFF.